A single sample gave rise to the 15 T cell receptor beta chains below, sequenced in a study of control samples from healthy donors and cancer patients. Profiling relied on immunoSEQ multiplex PCR, and the TCRdb table lists in-frame clones only, not all of them. The sample contains 150,000 or so clones, 85% to 90% of which appear only once. Material: blood. The receptors originated from a man between 25 and 39 years old in good health.

This clone appeared once. The rearrangement uses TRBV23-1 and TRBJ1-2; 7 bases align to TRBD1. TRBV23-1 is placed among ORFs of uncertain function. J lost 6 bases, V lost 11 bases, and 6 bases had no gene match. This CDR3 contains 11 residues. The CDR3 DNA reads as TGCGCCCTCGGGACAGTCCATGGCTACACCTTC. Translated, it gives CALGTVHGYTF.

V usage is TRBV5-1 and J usage is TRBJ2-7, with TRBD1 identical over 9 bases. This CDR3 is built from 14 residues. CDR1 is SGHRS and CDR2 is YFSETQ in the germline V gene. J lost 2 bases, V lost 9 bases, and 9 bases had no gene match. The DNA for the CDR3 is TGCGCCACCTCCCCGGGACAGGGCCCCTACGAGCAGTACTTC. Protein: CATSPGQGPYEQYF.

The chain joins TRBV7-2 to TRBJ2-1; D is uncertain. The CDR3 extends over 14 amino acids. Trimming shortened V by 3 bases and J by 6 bases, and 12 bases separated the two germline ends. Per germline, CDR1 SGHTA and CDR2 FQGNSA. CDR3 coding DNA: TGTGCCAGCAGCTTCCAAGGGCTAGGCAATGAGCAGTTCTTC. It encodes CASSFQGLGNEQFF.

The chain uses TRBV13 and TRBJ2-1, with D hard to call. Germline V lookup: CDR1 PRHDT, CDR2 FYEKMQ (reference sequence). This CDR3 region has 14 residues. Deletions cut 8 bases from V and 7 bases from J, with 18 bases between. In nucleotides, the CDR3 is TGTGCCAGCGGACGGACCGAAAAGATTAATGAGCAGTTCTTC. This encodes CASGRTEKINEQFF.

The chain combines TRBV2 with TRBJ1-2; D uncertain. The germline gives CDR1 SNHLY, CDR2 FYNNEI. V was pared by 6 bases and J by 0 bases, with 8 bases between. The CDR3 has 13 residues. The CDR3 DNA reads as TGTGCCAGCAGGGCGGGAGCTAACTATGGCTACACCTTC. This translates into CASRAGANYGYTF.

This clone occurred once. The chain links TRBV28 to TRBJ1-5; D uncertain. Trimming took off 10 bases at V and 4 bases at J, with 5 bases between the two ends. The CDR3 runs 10 residues. Germline lookup yields CDR1 MDHEN and CDR2 SYDVKM. CDR3 protein: CATGNQPQHF. As DNA, the CDR3 is TGTGCCACAGGAAATCAGCCCCAGCATTTT.

V is TRBV18 and J is TRBJ2-7, with D possibly called TRBD1 or TRBD2 (5 bases each). Germline loops: CDR1 KGHSH, CDR2 LQKENI. Deletions cut 6 bases from V and 2 bases from J, with 17 bases between. The CDR3 runs 15 residues. CDR3 sequence: CASSVRGPLTYEQYF. For the CDR3, the DNA is TGTGCCAGCTCGGTCCGGGGACCGTTGACCTACGAGCAGTACTTC.

The chain carries TRBV9 and TRBJ2-7, with 9 bases that match TRBD1. V gave up 0 bases and J gave up 6 bases; unmatched junction bases: 4. The germline CDR1 and CDR2 sequences are SGDLS and YYNGEE. The CDR3 extends over 14 amino acids. The CDR3 nucleotides read TGTGCCAGCAGCGTAGGGGACAGGGCTGTCGAGCAGTACTTC. This translates into CASSVGDRAVEQYF.

V and J are TRBV13 and TRBJ2-3; 11 nucleotides agree with TRBD2. V lost 7 bases, J lost 3 bases, and 3 bases stayed unmatched. This CDR3 comprises 14 residues. The germline V gene has CDR1 PRHDT and CDR2 FYEKMQ (reference sequence). The CDR3 protein is CASTRTSGTDTQYF. CDR3 bases: TGTGCCAGCACAAGGACTAGCGGGACAGATACGCAGTATTTT.

A note on this clone: Additional DNA sequences in this sample encode the identical CDR3. V gene TRBV5-4 combines with J gene TRBJ1-2, with D maybe TRBD1 (5 bases). The germline V gene has CDR1 SGHNT and CDR2 YYREEE (reference sequence). The V end was cut by 0 bases, the J end by 8 bases, with 20 bases between. The CDR3 length is 16 residues. The CDR3: CASSLGGGGWEGGYTF. The CDR3 bases are TGTGCCAGCAGCTTGGGGGGGGGAGGTTGGGAGGGCGGCTACACCTTC.

The chain links TRBV7-8 to TRBJ1-5; D gene ambiguous. Trimming took off 1 base at V and 4 bases at J, with 5 bases between the two ends. Germline values: CDR1 SGHVS, CDR2 FQNEAQ. The CDR3 spans 13 residues. The CDR3 coding sequence is TGTGCCAGCAGCTTAGACGGGAATCAGCCCCAGCATTTT. Translated, it gives CASSLDGNQPQHF.

This chain connects TRBV3-1 (or the pseudogene TRBV3-2) to TRBJ1-3; possibly TRBD1 for D (5 bases). The length of the CDR3 is 15 residues. Trimming shortened V by 1 base and J by 2 bases, and 9 bases separated the two germline ends. Per the germline V gene, CDR1 is LGHDT and CDR2 is YNNKEL (reference sequence). CDR3 sequence: CASSQVIGAGNTIYF. CDR3 coding DNA: TGTGCCAGCAGCCAAGTTATAGGGGCTGGAAACACCATATATTTT.

The gene calls are TRBV19 and TRBJ1-5; TRBD1 is a possible D gene (6 bases). Germline CDR1 and CDR2: LNHDA and SQIVND (reference sequence). The CDR3 extends over 15 amino acids. The V gene lost 5 bases and the J gene lost 5 bases, with 16 bases spanning the gap. The CDR3 spells CASSSRGTPYQPQHF. DNA of the CDR3: TGTGCCAGTAGTTCCCGGGGGACACCTTATCAGCCCCAGCATTTT.

This rearrangement joins TRBV10-2 to TRBJ2-2, with D perhaps matching TRBD1 (5 bases). This CDR3 comprises 16 residues. Germline CDR1 and CDR2: WSHSY and SAAADI. V was shortened by 3 bases and J by 0 bases, with 11 bases between the two germline ends. The CDR3 region is CASSERQPANTGELFF. The CDR3 DNA sequence: TGCGCCAGCAGTGAAAGACAGCCCGCGAACACCGGGGAGCTGTTTTTT.

V gene TRBV7-8 combines with J gene TRBJ1-1, with D hard to call. The V end was cut by 2 bases, the J end by 1 base, with 5 bases between. The length of the CDR3 is 13 residues. Germline loops: CDR1 SGHVS, CDR2 FQNEAQ. CDR3 region: CASSLRQNTEAFF. CDR3 nucleotides: TGTGCCAGCAGCTTAAGACAGAACACTGAAGCTTTCTTT.